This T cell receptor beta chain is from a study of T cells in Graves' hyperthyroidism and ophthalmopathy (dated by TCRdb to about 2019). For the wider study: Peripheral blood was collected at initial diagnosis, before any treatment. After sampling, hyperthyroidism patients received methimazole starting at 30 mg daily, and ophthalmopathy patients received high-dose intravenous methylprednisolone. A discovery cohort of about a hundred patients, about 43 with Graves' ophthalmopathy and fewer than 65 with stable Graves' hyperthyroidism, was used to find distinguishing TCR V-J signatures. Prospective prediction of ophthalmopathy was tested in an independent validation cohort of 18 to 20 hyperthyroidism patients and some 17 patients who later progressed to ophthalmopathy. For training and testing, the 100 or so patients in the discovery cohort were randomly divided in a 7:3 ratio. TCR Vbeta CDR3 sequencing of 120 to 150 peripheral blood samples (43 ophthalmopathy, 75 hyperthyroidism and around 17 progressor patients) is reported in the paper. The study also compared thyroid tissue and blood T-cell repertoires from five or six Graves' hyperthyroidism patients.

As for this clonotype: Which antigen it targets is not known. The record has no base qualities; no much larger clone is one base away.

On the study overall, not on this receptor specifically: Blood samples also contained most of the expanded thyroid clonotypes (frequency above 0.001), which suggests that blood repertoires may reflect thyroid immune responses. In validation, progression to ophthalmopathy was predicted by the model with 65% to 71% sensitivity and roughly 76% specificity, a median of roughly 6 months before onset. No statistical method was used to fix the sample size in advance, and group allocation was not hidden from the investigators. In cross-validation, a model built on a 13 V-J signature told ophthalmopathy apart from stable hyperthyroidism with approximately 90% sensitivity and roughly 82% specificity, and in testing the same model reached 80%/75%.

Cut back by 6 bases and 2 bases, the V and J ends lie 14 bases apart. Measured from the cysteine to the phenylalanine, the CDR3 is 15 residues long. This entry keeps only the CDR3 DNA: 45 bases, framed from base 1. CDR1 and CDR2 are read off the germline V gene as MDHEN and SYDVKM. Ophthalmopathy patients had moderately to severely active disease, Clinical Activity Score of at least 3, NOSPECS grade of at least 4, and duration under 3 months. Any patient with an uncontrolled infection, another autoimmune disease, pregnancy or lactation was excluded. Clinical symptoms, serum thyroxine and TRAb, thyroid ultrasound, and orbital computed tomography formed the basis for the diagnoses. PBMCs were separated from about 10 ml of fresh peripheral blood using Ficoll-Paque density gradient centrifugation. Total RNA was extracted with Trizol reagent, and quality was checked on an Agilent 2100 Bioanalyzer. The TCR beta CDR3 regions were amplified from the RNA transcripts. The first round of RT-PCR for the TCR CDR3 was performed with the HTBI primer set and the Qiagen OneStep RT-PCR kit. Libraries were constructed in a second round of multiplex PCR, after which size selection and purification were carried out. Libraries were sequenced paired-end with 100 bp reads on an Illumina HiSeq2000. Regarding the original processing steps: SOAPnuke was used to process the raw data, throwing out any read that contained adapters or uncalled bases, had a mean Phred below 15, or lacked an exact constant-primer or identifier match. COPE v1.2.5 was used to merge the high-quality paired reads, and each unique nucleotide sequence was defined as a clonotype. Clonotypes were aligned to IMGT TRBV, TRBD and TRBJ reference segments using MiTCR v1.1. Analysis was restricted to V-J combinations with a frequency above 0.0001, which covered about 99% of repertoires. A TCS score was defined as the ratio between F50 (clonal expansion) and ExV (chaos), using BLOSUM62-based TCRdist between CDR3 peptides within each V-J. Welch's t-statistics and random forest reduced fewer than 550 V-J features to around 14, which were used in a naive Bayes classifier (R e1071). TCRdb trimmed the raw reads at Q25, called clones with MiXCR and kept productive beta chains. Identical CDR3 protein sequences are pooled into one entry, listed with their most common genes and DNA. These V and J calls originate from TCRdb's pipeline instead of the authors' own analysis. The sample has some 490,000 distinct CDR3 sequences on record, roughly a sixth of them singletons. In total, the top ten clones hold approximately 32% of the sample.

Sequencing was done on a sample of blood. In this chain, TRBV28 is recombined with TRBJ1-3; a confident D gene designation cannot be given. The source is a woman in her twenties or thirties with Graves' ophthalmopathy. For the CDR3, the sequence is CASRPGASTGNTIYF. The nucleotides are TGTGCCAGCAGACCGGGAGCCAGTACTGGAAACACCATATATTTT.